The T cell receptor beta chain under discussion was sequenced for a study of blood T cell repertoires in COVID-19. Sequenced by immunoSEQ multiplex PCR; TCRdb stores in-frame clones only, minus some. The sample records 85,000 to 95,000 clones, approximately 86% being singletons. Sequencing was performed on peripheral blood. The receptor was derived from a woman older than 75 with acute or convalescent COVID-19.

CDR3 loop: CASSLAGTRGSPYEQYF. For the CDR3, the DNA is TGTGCCAGCAGCTTAGCGGGGACGCGGGGCTCCCCCTACGAGCAGTACTTC. J is TRBJ2-7 and V is TRBV7-2, with a tentative D call TRBD2 (6 bases). Germline CDR1 reads SGHTA; CDR2 reads FQGNSA. V lost 0 bases and J lost 2, with 17 bases in between. The CDR3 has 17 amino acids.